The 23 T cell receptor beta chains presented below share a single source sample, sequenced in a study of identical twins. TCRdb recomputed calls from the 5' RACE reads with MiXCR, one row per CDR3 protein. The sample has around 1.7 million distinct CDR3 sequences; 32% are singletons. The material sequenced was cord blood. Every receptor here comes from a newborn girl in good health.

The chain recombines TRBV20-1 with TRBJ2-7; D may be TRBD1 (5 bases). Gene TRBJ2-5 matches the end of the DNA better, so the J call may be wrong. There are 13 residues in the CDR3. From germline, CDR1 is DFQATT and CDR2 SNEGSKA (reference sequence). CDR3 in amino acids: CSARYLKGETQYF. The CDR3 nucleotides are TGCAGTGCTAGATATTTGAAGGGGGAGACCCAGTACTTC.

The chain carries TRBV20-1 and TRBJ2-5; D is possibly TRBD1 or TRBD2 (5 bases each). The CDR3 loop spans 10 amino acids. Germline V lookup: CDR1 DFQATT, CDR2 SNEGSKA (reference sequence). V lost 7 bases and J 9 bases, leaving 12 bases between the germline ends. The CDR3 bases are TGCAGTGGCCCCAGGGAGCCCCAGTACTTC. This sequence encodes CSGPREPQYF.

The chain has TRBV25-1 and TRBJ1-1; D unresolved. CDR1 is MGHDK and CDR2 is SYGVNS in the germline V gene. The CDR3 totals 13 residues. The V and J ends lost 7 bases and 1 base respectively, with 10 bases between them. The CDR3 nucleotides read TGTGCCAGCATGTTACGGACGAACACTGAAGCTTTCTTT. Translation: CASMLRTNTEAFF.

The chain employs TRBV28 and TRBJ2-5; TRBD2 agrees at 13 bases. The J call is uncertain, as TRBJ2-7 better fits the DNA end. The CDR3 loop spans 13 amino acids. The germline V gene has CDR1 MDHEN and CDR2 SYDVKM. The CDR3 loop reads CATKLAGGGEQYF. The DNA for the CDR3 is TGTGCCACCAAACTAGCGGGAGGGGGCGAGCAGTACTTC.

This CDR3 reads CASNSLSYHNEQFF. CDR3 coding DNA: TGTGCCAGCAACAGCCTCTCTTACCACAATGAGCAGTTCTTC. The chain combines TRBV27 with TRBJ2-1; D not resolved. Trimming removed 7 bases at V and 5 bases at J, with 15 bases between. CDR1 MNHEY and CDR2 SMNVEV come from the germline V gene (reference sequence). The CDR3 has 14 amino acids.

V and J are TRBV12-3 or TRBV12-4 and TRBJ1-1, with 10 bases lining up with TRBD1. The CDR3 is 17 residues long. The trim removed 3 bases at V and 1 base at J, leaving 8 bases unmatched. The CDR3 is CASSLVPGQGRNTEAFF. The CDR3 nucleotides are TGTGCCAGCAGTTTGGTCCCGGGACAGGGGCGGAACACTGAAGCTTTCTTT.

The chain's CDR3 is CASSATSGGSADTQYF. CDR3 sequence (DNA): TGTGCCAGCAGCGCGACTAGCGGGGGAAGTGCAGATACGCAGTATTTT. V and J are TRBV12-3 or TRBV12-4 and TRBJ2-3, with 12 bases fitting TRBD2. With 6 bases clipped from V and 4 bases from J, the junction kept 8 bases outside the gene matches. This CDR3 has 16 amino acids.

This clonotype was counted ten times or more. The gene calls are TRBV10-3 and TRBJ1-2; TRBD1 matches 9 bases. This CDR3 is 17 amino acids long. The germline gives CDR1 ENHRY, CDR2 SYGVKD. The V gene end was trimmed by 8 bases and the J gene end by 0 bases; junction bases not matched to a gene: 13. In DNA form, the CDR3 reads TGTGCCATCTCCCCAAACAGGGGGCCAGGCCCTAACTATGGCTACACCTTC. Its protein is CAISPNRGPGPNYGYTF.

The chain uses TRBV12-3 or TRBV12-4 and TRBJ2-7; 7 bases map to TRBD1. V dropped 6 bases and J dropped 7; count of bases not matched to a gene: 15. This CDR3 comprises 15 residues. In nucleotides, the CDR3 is TGTGCCAGCAGCGACCGGGACAGCTCCTACAATGAGCAGTACTTC. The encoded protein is CASSDRDSSYNEQYF.

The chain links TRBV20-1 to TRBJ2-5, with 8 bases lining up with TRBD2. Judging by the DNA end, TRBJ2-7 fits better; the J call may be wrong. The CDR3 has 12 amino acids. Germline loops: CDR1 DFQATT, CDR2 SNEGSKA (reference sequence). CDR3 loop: CSASRGTSEQYF. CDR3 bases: TGCAGTGCCTCGCGAGGGACTAGCGAGCAGTACTTC.

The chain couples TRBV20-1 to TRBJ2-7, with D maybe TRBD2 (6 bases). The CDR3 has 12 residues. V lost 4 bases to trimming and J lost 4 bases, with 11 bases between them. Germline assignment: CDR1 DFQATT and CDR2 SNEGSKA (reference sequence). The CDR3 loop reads CSATAGRYEQYF. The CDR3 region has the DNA TGCAGTGCTACCGCGGGGCGATACGAGCAGTACTTC.

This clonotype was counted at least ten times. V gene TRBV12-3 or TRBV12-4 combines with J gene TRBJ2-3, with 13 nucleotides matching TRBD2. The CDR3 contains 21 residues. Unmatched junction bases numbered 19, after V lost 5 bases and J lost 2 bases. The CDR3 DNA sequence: TGTGCCAGCAGTCCAGATCCGGGACTAGCGGGACCCGGTCCCCTCACAGATACGCAGTATTTT. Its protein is CASSPDPGLAGPGPLTDTQYF.

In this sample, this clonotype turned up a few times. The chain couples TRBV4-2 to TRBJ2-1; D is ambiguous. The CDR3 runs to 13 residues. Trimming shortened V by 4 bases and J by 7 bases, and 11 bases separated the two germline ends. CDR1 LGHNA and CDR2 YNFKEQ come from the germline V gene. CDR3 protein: CASSPLSWNEQFF. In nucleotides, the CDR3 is TGTGCCAGCAGCCCCTTGTCTTGGAATGAGCAGTTCTTC.

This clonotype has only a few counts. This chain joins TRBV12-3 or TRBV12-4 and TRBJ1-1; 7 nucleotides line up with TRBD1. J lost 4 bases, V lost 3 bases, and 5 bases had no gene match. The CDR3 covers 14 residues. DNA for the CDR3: TGTGCCAGCAGTTTCGGCAGGGGGATCACTGAAGCTTTCTTT. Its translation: CASSFGRGITEAFF.

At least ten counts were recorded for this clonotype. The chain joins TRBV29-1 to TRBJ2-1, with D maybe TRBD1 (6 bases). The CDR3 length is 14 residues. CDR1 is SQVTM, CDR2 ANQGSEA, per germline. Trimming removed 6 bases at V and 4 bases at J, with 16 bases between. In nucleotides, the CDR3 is TGCAGCGTGCCCCCTGTGGACAGATACAATGAGCAGTTCTTC. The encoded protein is CSVPPVDRYNEQFF.

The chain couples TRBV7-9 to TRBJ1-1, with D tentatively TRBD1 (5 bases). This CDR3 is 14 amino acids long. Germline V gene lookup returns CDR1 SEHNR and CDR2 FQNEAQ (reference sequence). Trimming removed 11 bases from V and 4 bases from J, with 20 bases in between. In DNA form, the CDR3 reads TGTGCCGGCCGGTCGGGATTGGGGGGCACTGAAGCTTTCTTT. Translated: CAGRSGLGGTEAFF.

Here the CDR3 reads CASSYSKGDSTYGYTF. The CDR3 DNA reads as TGTGCCAGCAGTTACTCGAAGGGAGACAGTACCTATGGCTACACCTTC. V usage is TRBV6-2 or TRBV6-3 and J usage is TRBJ1-2, with a tentative D call TRBD1 (5 bases). The V gene lost 0 bases and the J gene lost 4 bases, with 15 bases spanning the gap. Germline CDR1 is MNHEY and CDR2 is SVGEGT. CDR3 size: 16 residues.

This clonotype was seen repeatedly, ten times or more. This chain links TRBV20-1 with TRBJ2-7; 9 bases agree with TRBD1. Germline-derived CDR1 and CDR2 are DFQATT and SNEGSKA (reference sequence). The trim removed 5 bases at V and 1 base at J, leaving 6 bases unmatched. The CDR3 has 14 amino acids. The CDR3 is CSAYSDRGSYEQYF. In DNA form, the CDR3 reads TGCAGTGCTTACTCGGACAGGGGATCCTACGAGCAGTACTTC.

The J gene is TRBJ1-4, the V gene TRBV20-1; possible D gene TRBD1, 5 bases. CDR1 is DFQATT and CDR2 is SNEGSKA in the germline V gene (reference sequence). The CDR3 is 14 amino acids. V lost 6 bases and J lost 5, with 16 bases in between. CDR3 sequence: CSASRGGTNEKLFF. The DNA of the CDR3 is TGCAGTGCCAGTCGGGGGGGGACGAATGAAAAACTGTTTTTT.

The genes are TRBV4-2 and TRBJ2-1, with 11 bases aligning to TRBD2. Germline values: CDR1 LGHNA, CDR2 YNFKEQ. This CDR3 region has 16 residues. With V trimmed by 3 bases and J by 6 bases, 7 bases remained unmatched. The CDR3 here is CASSHIAGGDGNEQFF. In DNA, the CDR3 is TGTGCCAGCAGCCACATAGCGGGAGGGGATGGCAATGAGCAGTTCTTC.

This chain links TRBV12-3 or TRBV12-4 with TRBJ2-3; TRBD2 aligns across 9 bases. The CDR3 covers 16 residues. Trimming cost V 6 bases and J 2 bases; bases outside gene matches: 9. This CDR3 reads CASSSPRLAATDTQYF. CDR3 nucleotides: TGTGCCAGCAGCAGTCCGAGACTAGCGGCCACAGATACGCAGTATTTT.

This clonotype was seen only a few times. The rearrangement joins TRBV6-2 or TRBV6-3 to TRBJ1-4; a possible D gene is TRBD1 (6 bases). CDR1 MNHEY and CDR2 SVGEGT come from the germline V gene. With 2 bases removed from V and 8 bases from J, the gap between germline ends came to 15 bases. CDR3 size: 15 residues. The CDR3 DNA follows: TGTGCCAGCAGTTACGGGGGGCGCGCCTCGGAAAAACTGTTTTTT. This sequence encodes CASSYGGRASEKLFF.

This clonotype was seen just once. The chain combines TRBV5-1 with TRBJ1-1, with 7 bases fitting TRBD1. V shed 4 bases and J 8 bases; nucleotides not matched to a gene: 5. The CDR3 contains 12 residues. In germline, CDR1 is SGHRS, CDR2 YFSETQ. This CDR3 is CASSPDRPEAFF. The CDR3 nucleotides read TGCGCCAGCAGCCCGGACAGGCCAGAAGCTTTCTTT.